Sequencing of this T cell receptor beta chain was carried out in a study of CD8 T cells in ankylosing spondylitis. Points from the study as a whole: One TCR beta motif, made up of roughly 8 highly homologous variants, appeared characteristic of ankylosing spondylitis blood.

Germline trimming cut 0 bases from V and 7 bases from J; bases unmatched to any gene: 8. The CDR3 covers 15 residues. CDR1 and CDR2 (germline): SGHRS, YFSETQ. Concerning this clonotype: Antigen unknown.

MiXCR, run by TCRdb on the 5' RACE reads, gives a single entry per CDR3 protein. The sample holds about 840,000 distinct CDR3 sequences, roughly 10% seen once. The sample consisted of blood, either unsorted or a sorted T cell fraction (not recorded which). The TCR sequence derives from a male donor with ankylosing spondylitis. This chain joins TRBV5-1 and TRBJ1-1; 8 positions match TRBD1. The CDR3, as DNA: TGCGCCAGCAGCTTGGACGGACAGGGAAGGTATGAAGCTTTCTTT. Its translation is CASSLDGQGRYEAFF.